This T cell receptor beta chain was sequenced in a study of metastatic and nonmetastatic thyroid tumors. Across the study: Across peripheral blood and tumor or nodule tissue samples taken from malignant and benign thyroid patients, the repertoires were compared with one another.

Authors' data handling: A papillary thyroid cancer distant-metastasis classifier was built from CDR3 differences across clinicopathological groups. TCRdb re-called the PCR reads via MiXCR. These V and J calls are TCRdb output, not the study's own analysis. The sample has roughly 59,000 clones, around 15% seen once. This clone was detected ten times or more. What it recognizes is unknown. Looked up from germline, CDR1 is MRHNA and CDR2 is SNTAGT. This CDR3 spans 13 amino acids. The V segment lost 5 bases and the J segment 8 bases; nucleotides outside the gene matches: 5. Study-level results: Benign nodules reportedly had significantly lower TCR beta diversity than malignant thyroid tumors in blood and tumor.

No patient received treatment before thyroid surgery. The sequenced sample consisted of blood. The sequence came from a male donor with papillary thyroid cancer or a benign thyroid nodule (not recorded which). Some clones in this sample may be carry-over from other donors' samples. The rearrangement uses TRBV6-4 and TRBJ2-1; 8 nucleotides align to TRBD2. The CDR3 DNA is TGTGCCAGCAGTCCACGGGAGGGAGATGAGCAGTTCTTC. It specifies CASSPREGDEQFF.